The rows below give T cell receptor beta chains drawn from one sample of a study of blood T cell repertoires in COVID-19. This table comes from immunoSEQ multiplex PCR, and its TCRdb copy is limited to in-frame clones, with some not included. The data contain approximately 280,000 clones, about 89% of them singletons. The specimen sequenced was peripheral blood. All receptors come from a woman aged 55-69 years with acute or convalescent COVID-19. CDR3s include the opening cysteine and the closing phenylalanine or tryptophan. Each record gives: clone size, V gene, D gene, J gene, CDR3 DNA, CDR3 protein. D genes are given only for firm matches. For some rows the clone size is stated as once, few or many, or as a class when expanded; others skip it.

size: -; V: TRBV27; D: TRBD2; J: TRBJ2-1; DNA: TGTGCCAGCAGTTTAAGGACTAGCGGGAGGGCCTATAGCAATGAGCAGTTCTTC; CDR3: CASSLRTSGRAYSNEQFF
size: once; V: TRBV4-3; D: -; J: TRBJ2-1; DNA: TGCGCCAGCAGCCCGGACAGCGTCAATGAGCAGTTCTTC; CDR3: CASSPDSVNEQFF
size: -; V: TRBV7-9; D: TRBD1; J: TRBJ2-7; DNA: TGTGCCAGCAGCGCAGGACAGGAGACCTACGAGCAGTACTTC; CDR3: CASSAGQETYEQYF
size: -; V: TRBV7-9; D: -; J: TRBJ1-6; DNA: TGTGCCAGCAGCTTACAGGGGTCGGCTTCACCCCTCCACTTT; CDR3: CASSLQGSASPLHF
size: -; V: TRBV19; D: -; J: TRBJ2-3; DNA: TGTGCCAGTAGTATCACAGGGTATGTCTTAGATACGCAGTATTTT; CDR3: CASSITGYVLDTQYF
size: -; V: TRBV7-6; D: TRBD2; J: TRBJ2-3; DNA: TGTGCCAGCAGCCGACCCAAGACGGGGGGGGTAGCAGATACGCAGTATTTT; CDR3: CASSRPKTGGVADTQYF
size: -; V: TRBV3-1/TRBV3-2; D: -; J: TRBJ1-2; DNA: TGTGCCAGCAGCCAAGAGCGGGTAGTCGGACTCCACTATGGCTACACCTTC; CDR3: CASSQERVVGLHYGYTF
size: -; V: TRBV19; D: TRBD2; J: TRBJ2-6; DNA: TGTGCCAGTAGTATAAGGGTCTTGGCGGGAGCGGAAGGGGCCAACGTCCTGACTTTC; CDR3: CASSIRVLAGAEGANVLTF
size: once; V: TRBV5-4; D: TRBD2; J: TRBJ2-2; DNA: TGTGCCAGCAGCTCGCCAACTAGCGGGGGGAACACCGGGGAGCTGTTTTTT; CDR3: CASSSPTSGGNTGELFF
size: few; V: TRBV18; D: TRBD1; J: TRBJ1-3; DNA: TGTGCCAGCTCACCGCAGGGACAGTCTGGAAACACCATATATTTT; CDR3: CASSPQGQSGNTIYF
size: once; V: TRBV27; D: -; J: TRBJ2-6; DNA: TGTGCCAGCAGTTCCCTTTCTGGGGCCAACGTCCTGACTTTC; CDR3: CASSSLSGANVLTF
size: -; V: TRBV9; D: -; J: TRBJ2-7; DNA: TGTGCCAGCAGCGTAGAGGGGTCCATTCGACCCCCCTACGAGCAGTACTTC; CDR3: CASSVEGSIRPPYEQYF
size: -; V: TRBV7-8; D: -; J: TRBJ1-1; DNA: TGTGCCAGCACGAAAACAGAAAACACTGAAGCTTTCTTT; CDR3: CASTKTENTEAFF
size: -; V: TRBV4-3; D: -; J: TRBJ1-6; DNA: TGCGCCAGCAGTCAAAGGGGGTGGGATTCACCCCTCCACTTT; CDR3: CASSQRGWDSPLHF
size: -; V: TRBV7-9; D: -; J: TRBJ1-1; DNA: TGTGCCAGCAGCTTAGGCGGATTGATTGAAGCTTTCTTT; CDR3: CASSLGGLIEAFF
size: -; V: TRBV5-1; D: TRBD2; J: TRBJ2-1; DNA: TGCGCCAGCATGGGGGGACTAGCGGGAGGCGGATACAATGAGCAGTTCTTC; CDR3: CASMGGLAGGGYNEQFF
size: once; V: TRBV11-2; D: -; J: TRBJ1-1; DNA: TGTGCCAGCAGACCTCACGGGGGGCACACTGAAGCTTTCTTT; CDR3: CASRPHGGHTEAFF
size: -; V: TRBV14; D: -; J: TRBJ2-5; DNA: TGTGCCAGCAGCGGACAGCCCCAAGAGACCCAGTACTTC; CDR3: CASSGQPQETQYF
size: once; V: TRBV7-9; D: -; J: TRBJ2-3; DNA: TGTGCCAGCAGCTTAGCACAGGGATCGGCGACAGATACGCAGTATTTT; CDR3: CASSLAQGSATDTQYF
size: -; V: TRBV27; D: -; J: TRBJ1-2; DNA: TGTGCCAGCAGTCCCAAAGTTCAGGGCTATGGCTACACCTTC; CDR3: CASSPKVQGYGYTF
size: -; V: TRBV5-6; D: -; J: TRBJ2-1; DNA: TGTGCCAGCAGCTTCCAGTACGAGCAGTTCTTC; CDR3: CASSFQYEQFF
size: -; V: TRBV20-1; D: TRBD2; J: TRBJ2-7; DNA: TGCAGTGCTAGTAGGGACTACCCCTACGAGCAGTACTTC; CDR3: CSASRDYPYEQYF